This T cell receptor (beta chain) came from a study of blood T cell repertoires in COVID-19. The overall study: From the United States, Italy and Spain came samples of acute and convalescent COVID-19. PBMCs, B-cell-depleted T cells, or T cells provided the cDNA or gDNA that made up the material.

Original data processing: Amplifying reference gene primers gave estimates of nucleated cell counts. Using immunoSEQ multiplex PCR, the repertoire was profiled, and TCRdb retains in-frame clones only, with some absent. From that table come the V and J calls and clone size; the DNA was used to work out D and trimming. Among approximately 94,000 clones listed, 85% to 90% were seen once. This CDR3 is 14 amino acids long. Trimming removed 2 bases at V and 3 bases at J, with 10 bases between. Germline V gene data show CDR1 as SGHVS and CDR2 as FQNEAQ. Sequencing was performed on peripheral blood. The genes are TRBV7-8 and TRBJ2-5; D might be TRBD1 (6 bases). The receptor was derived from a human donor in a cohort sampled during active COVID-19. The CDR3 here is CASSLRGNEETQYF. The CDR3 DNA is TGTGCCAGCAGCTTAAGGGGGAACGAAGAGACCCAGTACTTC.